The 2 T cell receptor beta chains in this list originate from one sample, sequenced in a study of CD4 T cells in relation to SARS-CoV-2 and coronaviruses. The unexposed donors gave CD4+ T cells in about 2011-2019, prior to COVID-19. The cells were cultured for around ten days before CD4+ T cells were isolated. Generated by immunoSEQ multiplex PCR, the TCRdb table keeps only in-frame clones and is missing some. The sample lists some 28,000 clones; 74% were seen once. The antigens of these receptors remain unknown. Sequenced: CD4+ T cells from PBMCs, cultured in vitro. The origin of the receptors is a human donor in good health.

The chain links TRBV18 to TRBJ2-2; 8 bases agree with TRBD2. This CDR3 contains 14 residues. Per germline, CDR1 KGHSH and CDR2 LQKENI. The V gene end was trimmed by 8 bases and the J gene end by 4 bases; junction bases not matched to a gene: 6. This CDR3 reads CASHPGGPTGELFF. The CDR3 DNA reads as TGTGCCAGCCATCCGGGGGGGCCCACCGGGGAGCTGTTTTTT.

The chain combines TRBV11-3 with TRBJ2-7; the D gene is possibly TRBD1 (6 bases). This CDR3 spans 15 amino acids. Germline CDR1 reads SGHNT; CDR2 reads YENEEA. Trimming pared 5 bases from V and 7 bases from J, leaving 21 bases between. This chain's CDR3 is CASSRGDTLSSEQYF. The CDR3 DNA reads TGTGCCAGCAGCCGAGGGGACACCCTCTCATCAGAGCAGTACTTC.